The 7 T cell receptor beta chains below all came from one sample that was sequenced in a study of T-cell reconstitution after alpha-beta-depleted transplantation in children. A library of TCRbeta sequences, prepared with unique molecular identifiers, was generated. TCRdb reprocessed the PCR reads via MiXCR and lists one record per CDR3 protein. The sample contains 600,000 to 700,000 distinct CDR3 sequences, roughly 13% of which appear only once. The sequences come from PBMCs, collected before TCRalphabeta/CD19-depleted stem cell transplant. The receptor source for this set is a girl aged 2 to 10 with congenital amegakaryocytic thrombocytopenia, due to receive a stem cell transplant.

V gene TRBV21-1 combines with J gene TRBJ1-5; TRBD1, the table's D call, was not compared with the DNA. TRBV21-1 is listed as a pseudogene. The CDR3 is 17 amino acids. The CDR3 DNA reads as TGTGCCAGCAGCAAAGCATCCAATGACAGGGCCAAACAGCCCCAGCATTTT. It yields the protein CASSKASNDRAKQPQHF.

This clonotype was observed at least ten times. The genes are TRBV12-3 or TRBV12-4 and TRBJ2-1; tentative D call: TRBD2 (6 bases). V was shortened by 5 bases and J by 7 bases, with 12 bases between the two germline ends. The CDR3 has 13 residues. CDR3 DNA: TGTGCCAGCAGTCGGGACTTTCTAAATGAGCAGTTCTTC. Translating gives CASSRDFLNEQFF.

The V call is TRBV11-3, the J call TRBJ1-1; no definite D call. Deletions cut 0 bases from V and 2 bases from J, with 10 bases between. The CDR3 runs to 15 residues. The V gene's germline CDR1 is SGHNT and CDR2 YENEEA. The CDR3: CASSLDPAVNTEAFF. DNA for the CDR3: TGTGCCAGCAGCTTAGATCCGGCGGTAAACACTGAAGCTTTCTTT.

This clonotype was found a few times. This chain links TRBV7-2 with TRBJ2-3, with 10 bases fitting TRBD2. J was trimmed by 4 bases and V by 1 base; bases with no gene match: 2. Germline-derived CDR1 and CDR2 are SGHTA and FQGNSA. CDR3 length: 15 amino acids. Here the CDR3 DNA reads TGTGCCAGCAGCTTAGGTAGCGGGAGGTCAGATACGCAGTATTTT. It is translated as CASSLGSGRSDTQYF. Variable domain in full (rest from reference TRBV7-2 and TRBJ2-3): GAGVSQSPSNKVTEKGKDVELRCDPISGHTALYWYRQSLGQGLEFLIYFQGNSAPDKSGLPSDRFSAERTGGSVSTLTIQRTQQEDSAVYLCASSLGSGRSDTQYFGPGTRLTVL.

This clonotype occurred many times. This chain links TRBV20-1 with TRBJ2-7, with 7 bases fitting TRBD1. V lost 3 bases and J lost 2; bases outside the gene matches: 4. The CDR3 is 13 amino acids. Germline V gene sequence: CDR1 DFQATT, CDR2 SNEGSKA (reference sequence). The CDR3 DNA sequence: TGCAGTGCTAGTATAGGACAGGCCTACGAGCAGTACTTC. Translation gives CSASIGQAYEQYF.

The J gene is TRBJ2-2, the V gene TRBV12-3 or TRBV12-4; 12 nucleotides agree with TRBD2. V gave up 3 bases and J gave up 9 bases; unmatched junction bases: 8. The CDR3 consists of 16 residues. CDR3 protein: CASSFGLAGPSWELFF. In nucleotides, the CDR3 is TGTGCCAGCAGTTTCGGACTAGCGGGACCTTCATGGGAGCTGTTTTTT.

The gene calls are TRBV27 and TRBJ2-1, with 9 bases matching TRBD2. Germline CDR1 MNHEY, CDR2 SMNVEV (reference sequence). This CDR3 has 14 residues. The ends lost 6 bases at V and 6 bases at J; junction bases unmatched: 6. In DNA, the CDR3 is TGTGCCAGCAGGTTAGCGGGAGAGGGCAATGAGCAGTTCTTC. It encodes CASRLAGEGNEQFF.